The next 25 T cell receptor beta chains were all read from a single sample in a study of OX40 agonist ivuxolimab in advanced cancers. Using immunoSEQ multiplex PCR, the repertoire was profiled, and TCRdb retains in-frame clones only, with some absent. The sample records tens of thousands of clones, approximately 90% being singletons. Sequencing was performed on CD4+ or CD8+ T cells sorted from blood, taken in a trial of the OX40 agonist ivuxolimab. The source is an adult with an advanced solid tumor such as melanoma, head and neck, liver or kidney cancer.

The CDR3 sequence is CASSLAGGLQETQYF. For the CDR3, the DNA is TGTGCCAGCAGCTTAGCGGGAGGTCTCCAAGAGACCCAGTACTTC. This rearrangement joins TRBV7-9 to TRBJ2-5; D possibly corresponds to TRBD2 (6 bases). Germline V gene lookup returns CDR1 SEHNR and CDR2 FQNEAQ (reference sequence). Trimming pared 0 bases from V and 1 base from J, leaving 9 bases between. CDR3 size: 15 residues.

V gene TRBV27 combines with J gene TRBJ1-5, with D unresolved. Germline CDR1 and CDR2: MNHEY and SMNVEV (reference sequence). V dropped 8 bases and J dropped 6 bases, with 14 bases sitting between them. There are 13 residues in the CDR3. This chain's CDR3 is CASGSGLTQPQHF. CDR3 DNA: TGTGCCAGCGGATCGGGGTTGACTCAGCCCCAGCATTTT.

This chain links TRBV18 with TRBJ2-7; D remains unclear. Germline V gives CDR1 KGHSH, CDR2 LQKENI. The CDR3 contains 15 residues. V lost 2 bases to trimming and J lost 0 bases, with 11 bases between them. CDR3 amino acids: CASSPDSSPSYEQYF. In DNA, the CDR3 is TGTGCCAGCTCACCAGATAGCTCTCCCTCCTACGAGCAGTACTTC.

The chain carries TRBV27 and TRBJ1-2; D unresolved. Germline CDR1 and CDR2: MNHEY and SMNVEV (reference sequence). V lost 6 bases and J lost 4, with 15 bases in between. The CDR3 totals 14 residues. The CDR3 here is CASSRELVGYGYTF. DNA of the CDR3: TGTGCCAGCAGCCGCGAACTTGTGGGCTATGGCTACACCTTC.

The chain couples TRBV4-1 to TRBJ2-1; 7 positions match TRBD2. V lost 6 bases to trimming and J lost 2 bases; unmatched junction nucleotides: 7. Germline V CDR1 and CDR2: MGHRA, YSYEKL. This CDR3 has 15 amino acids. The CDR3 spells CASSPLAAPYNEQFF. The CDR3 DNA sequence: TGCGCCAGCAGTCCCCTAGCGGCCCCCTACAATGAGCAGTTCTTC.

V usage is TRBV18 and J usage is TRBJ2-6; 9 nucleotides match TRBD1. The trim removed 5 bases at V and 0 bases at J, leaving 5 bases unmatched. There are 17 residues in the CDR3. Germline CDR1 KGHSH, CDR2 LQKENI. Here the CDR3 DNA reads TGTGCCAGCTCAACCGGGACAGGGAGCTCTGGGGCCAACGTCCTGACTTTC. As protein: CASSTGTGSSGANVLTF.

The rearrangement links TRBV5-5 to TRBJ1-5, with 9 nucleotides matching TRBD1. CDR3 length: 15 residues. CDR1 is SGHKS, CDR2 YYEKEE, per germline (reference sequence). V was pared by 4 bases and J by 6 bases, with 8 bases of the junction left unmatched. CDR3 region: CASSSDGTGSQPQHF. The CDR3 DNA sequence: TGTGCCAGCAGCAGCGACGGGACAGGGAGTCAGCCCCAGCATTTT.

The chain recombines TRBV5-1 with TRBJ1-1; D call uncertain. The CDR3 extends over 15 amino acids. Germline V gene lookup returns CDR1 SGHRS and CDR2 YFSETQ. V lost 0 bases and J 3 bases, leaving 12 bases between the germline ends. The CDR3 spells CASSLGTILDTEAFF. The CDR3, as DNA: TGCGCCAGCAGCTTGGGGACGATTCTCGACACTGAAGCTTTCTTT.

The chain couples TRBV2 to TRBJ2-5; D is ambiguous. Trimming pared 7 bases from V and 2 bases from J, leaving 2 bases between. CDR3 size: 10 residues. Looked up from germline, CDR1 is SNHLY and CDR2 is FYNNEI. The CDR3 is CASKQETQYF. In DNA, the CDR3 is TGTGCCAGCAAACAAGAGACCCAGTACTTC.

This clone has a single count. The chain has TRBV18 and TRBJ1-2, with a possible D match to TRBD1 (5 bases). Germline V gene data show CDR1 as KGHSH and CDR2 as LQKENI. The V and J ends lost 5 bases and 5 bases respectively, with 15 bases between them. The CDR3 extends over 14 amino acids. The CDR3 region is CASSSDSLRYGYTF. As DNA, the CDR3 is TGTGCCAGCTCATCTGACAGCCTTCGGTATGGCTACACCTTC.

The chain has TRBV5-1 and TRBJ2-7; the match to TRBD1 covers 7 bases. The CDR3 consists of 15 residues. J was trimmed by 0 bases and V by 3 bases; bases with no gene match: 6. Germline assignment: CDR1 SGHRS and CDR2 YFSETQ. In DNA form, the CDR3 reads TGCGCCAGCAGCTGGGACAGAAGCAGCTCCTACGAGCAGTACTTC. Encoded protein: CASSWDRSSSYEQYF.

The chain links TRBV7-9 to TRBJ2-7; 7 positions match TRBD2. Germline V CDR1 and CDR2: SEHNR, FQNEAQ (reference sequence). The trim removed 5 bases at V and 9 bases at J, leaving 19 bases unmatched. The CDR3 contains 16 residues. This chain's CDR3 is CASSLHGAGAFSGQYF. CDR3 nucleotide sequence: TGTGCCAGCAGCCTCCATGGGGCGGGAGCTTTCTCTGGGCAGTACTTC.

The V call is TRBV6-6, the J call TRBJ1-1, with D maybe TRBD1 (6 bases). CDR1 and CDR2 (germline): MNHNY, SVGAGI (reference sequence). The CDR3 runs 15 residues. Trimming stripped 5 bases from V and 1 base from J, with 14 bases between. CDR3 protein: CASSPSLTGNTEAFF. CDR3 nucleotide sequence: TGTGCCAGCAGTCCATCCCTGACAGGGAACACTGAAGCTTTCTTT.

This clone has only a few counts. V and J are TRBV5-4 and TRBJ2-5, with D maybe TRBD2 (5 bases). This CDR3 has 15 amino acids. The ends were cut back, 0 bases at V and 2 bases at J, with 11 bases in the middle. Germline V CDR1 and CDR2: SGHNT, YYREEE (reference sequence). CDR3 DNA: TGTGCCAGCAGCTTGGCCGAGAGAGGGCAAGAGACCCAGTACTTC. It is translated as CASSLAERGQETQYF.

The chain has TRBV4-1 and TRBJ2-5, with 7 bases lining up with TRBD1. From germline, CDR1 is MGHRA and CDR2 YSYEKL. The CDR3 is 16 amino acids. V lost 5 bases to trimming and J lost 5 bases; unmatched junction nucleotides: 14. This CDR3 is CASSSGGHQGRETQYF. CDR3 in DNA: TGCGCCAGCAGCTCAGGGGGACACCAAGGACGGGAGACCCAGTACTTC.

This clone was counted only a few times. This chain joins TRBV4-3 and TRBJ2-3; D may be TRBD1 or TRBD2 (5 bases each). The CDR3 loop spans 14 amino acids. The V end was cut by 0 bases, the J end by 9 bases, with 13 bases between. Germline V lookup: CDR1 LGHNA, CDR2 YSLEER. CDR3 in DNA: TGCGCCAGCAGCCAAGAACCGGGAAGGGACACGCAGTATTTT. Its protein is CASSQEPGRDTQYF.

This clone was detected once. Other DNA sequences in the same sample also yield this CDR3. The V gene is TRBV6-5, the J gene TRBJ2-7, with D tentatively TRBD2 (6 bases). V lost 0 bases to trimming and J lost 1 base, with 10 bases between them. The CDR3 runs to 15 residues. CDR1 and CDR2 (germline): MNHEY, SVGAGI. CDR3: CASSYSGTGSYEQYF. DNA of the CDR3: TGTGCCAGCAGTTACTCCGGGACTGGGTCCTACGAGCAGTACTTC.

The chain recombines TRBV5-8 with TRBJ2-7; D is perhaps TRBD1 (6 bases). Germline V CDR1 and CDR2: SGHTS, YDEGEE. Trimming pared 0 bases from V and 3 bases from J, leaving 7 bases between. This CDR3 spans 13 amino acids. DNA for the CDR3: TGTGCCAGCAGCTTGGGACAGGTCTACGAGCAGTACTTC. It encodes CASSLGQVYEQYF.

The chain is built from TRBV27 and TRBJ1-5; D might be TRBD1 (6 bases). The CDR3 loop spans 14 amino acids. Trimming stripped 9 bases from V and 2 bases from J, with 14 bases between. The germline V gene encodes CDR1 MNHEY and CDR2 SMNVEV (reference sequence). The CDR3 here is CASSKGGGNQPQHF. CDR3 nucleotide sequence: TGTGCCAGTTCCAAGGGGGGTGGCAATCAGCCCCAGCATTTT.

The V call is TRBV29-1, the J call TRBJ1-1; possible D gene TRBD1, 6 bases. This CDR3 comprises 12 residues. Trimming shortened V by 2 bases and J by 3 bases, and 7 bases separated the two germline ends. Germline V gene lookup returns CDR1 SQVTM and CDR2 ANQGSEA. The CDR3 nucleotides are TGCAGCGTTGAAACAGGGTACACTGAAGCTTTCTTT. Translated, it gives CSVETGYTEAFF.

The chain employs TRBV4-2 and TRBJ1-6; TRBD1 might be the D (5 bases). V was pared by 0 bases and J by 9 bases, with 21 bases between. Per germline, CDR1 LGHNA and CDR2 YNFKEQ. The CDR3 loop spans 18 amino acids. In DNA form, the CDR3 reads TGTGCCAGCAGCCAAGAGCCGATCGCGGGGCGGCTAATTTCACCCCTCCACTTT. Its translation is CASSQEPIAGRLISPLHF.

The chain recombines TRBV7-2 with TRBJ1-1; tentatively, D is TRBD1 (6 bases). V lost 5 bases, J lost 5 bases, and 12 bases lay in between. CDR3 length: 13 residues. Germline-derived CDR1 and CDR2 are SGHTA and FQGNSA. The CDR3 is CASSPGVGTEAFF. The CDR3 region has the DNA TGTGCCAGCAGCCCAGGGGTTGGGACTGAAGCTTTCTTT.

The chain carries TRBV4-1 and TRBJ1-4; perhaps TRBD1 as D (5 bases). V was shortened by 3 bases and J by 0 bases, with 20 bases between the two germline ends. The CDR3 contains 19 residues. CDR1 and CDR2 from the germline V gene are MGHRA and YSYEKL. The CDR3 DNA is TGCGCCAGCAGCCACAAAGGTTTGGGGGGAACACCAACTAATGAAAAACTGTTTTTT. It translates to CASSHKGLGGTPTNEKLFF.

The chain joins TRBV27 to TRBJ2-3; 11 nucleotides align to TRBD2. The CDR3 covers 15 residues. The germline V gene encodes CDR1 MNHEY and CDR2 SMNVEV (reference sequence). V was pared by 3 bases and J by 4 bases, with 3 bases of the junction left unmatched. The DNA of the CDR3 is TGTGCCAGCAGTTTTAGCGGGAGGGCCCCAGATACGCAGTATTTT. Its protein product is CASSFSGRAPDTQYF.

The rearrangement uses TRBV18 and TRBJ2-2; D gene ambiguous. Trimming left V 3 bases short and J 2 bases short, with 13 bases between. The germline V gene encodes CDR1 KGHSH and CDR2 LQKENI. This CDR3 is 16 amino acids long. The CDR3 region has the DNA TGTGCCAGCTCACCCCAGGCGAGGTATAACACCGGGGAGCTGTTTTTT. As protein: CASSPQARYNTGELFF.